Listed here are 24 T cell receptor beta chains from one sample, sequenced in a study of blood T cell repertoires in COVID-19 (dated by TCRdb to about 2020). The library was made by the immunoSEQ multiplex PCR assay. TCRdb stores this immuneACCESS table with in-frame sequences only. Part of the clones is absent; in the studies checked, under half of the shortfall reflects unresolved V genes, and no reason is known for the rest. The sample table records around 100,000 clones; 88% of these occur just once. The ten largest clones take up around 5% of the sample. The sample consisted of peripheral blood. Receptors were obtained from a human donor in a cohort sampled during active COVID-19.

V is TRBV19 and J is TRBJ2-7; 14 bases are shared with TRBD2. The germline V gene encodes CDR1 LNHDA and CDR2 SQIVND (reference sequence). There are 16 residues in the CDR3. The junction had 6 bases not matched to a gene; V was cut back by 3 bases and J by 5 bases. The CDR3 reads CASSILTSGRAHEQYF. The CDR3 nucleotides read TGTGCCAGTAGTATCCTGACTAGCGGGAGGGCCCACGAGCAGTACTTC.

The CDR3 nucleotides are TGTGCCTGGAGCGAGAATTACGAGCAGTACTTC. It translates to CAWSENYEQYF. The chain recombines TRBV30 with TRBJ2-7; D gene uncertain. Germline V lookup: CDR1 GTSNPN, CDR2 SVGIG (reference sequence). The V end lost 3 bases, the J end lost 4 bases, and 7 bases lay between the germline ends. This CDR3 region has 11 residues.

The rearrangement links TRBV9 to TRBJ2-1; tentatively, D is TRBD2 (6 bases). CDR1 is SGDLS and CDR2 is YYNGEE in the germline V gene. There are 19 residues in the CDR3. The ends were cut back, 3 bases at V and 3 bases at J, with 25 bases in the middle. This CDR3 is CASSALVVGGTQYYNEQFF. For the CDR3, the DNA is TGTGCCAGCAGCGCCCTCGTAGTCGGCGGGACTCAATACTACAATGAGCAGTTCTTC.

The J gene is TRBJ1-2, the V gene TRBV3-1 (or the pseudogene TRBV3-2); D is uncertain. The CDR3 totals 15 residues. Germline V lookup: CDR1 LGHDT, CDR2 YNNKEL (reference sequence). Deletions cut 1 base from V and 7 bases from J, with 16 bases between. In nucleotides, the CDR3 is TGTGCCAGCAGCCAAGGACCGAGAGCGGGTAGTGGCTACACCTTC. It codes for CASSQGPRAGSGYTF.

The V gene is TRBV28, the J gene TRBJ1-5; TRBD1 matches 8 bases. The V segment lost 6 bases and the J segment 2 bases; nucleotides outside the gene matches: 6. Looked up from germline, CDR1 is MDHEN and CDR2 is SYDVKM. This CDR3 is built from 15 residues. The CDR3 DNA follows: TGTGCCAGCAGGCGCCCGGGACAGGGCAATCAGCCCCAGCATTTT. It encodes CASRRPGQGNQPQHF.

The genes are TRBV7-2 and TRBJ2-2; TRBD2 aligns across 12 bases. Germline V CDR1 and CDR2: SGHTA, FQGNSA. This CDR3 has 16 residues. The J segment lost 6 bases and the V segment lost 0 bases, leaving 2 bases of the junction unmatched. CDR3 nucleotides: TGTGCCAGCAGCTTAGCACTAGCGGGAGGCCCCGGGGAGCTGTTTTTT. This sequence encodes CASSLALAGGPGELFF.

CDR3 region: CAWSHSGFYEQYF. CDR3 DNA: TGTGCCTGGAGCCACAGTGGGTTCTACGAGCAGTACTTC. V is TRBV30 and J is TRBJ2-7; D not resolved. The CDR3 loop spans 13 amino acids. Germline V CDR1 and CDR2: GTSNPN, SVGIG (reference sequence). Trimming took 3 bases from V and 3 from J, leaving 12 bases between them.

V and J are TRBV7-3 and TRBJ2-7; D remains unclear. Per the germline V gene, CDR1 is SGHTA and CDR2 is FQGTGA. The CDR3 sequence is 15 residues long. Trimming took 0 bases from V and 0 from J, leaving 9 bases between them. The CDR3 nucleotides are TGTGCCAGCAGCTTAACGCGCGCTAACTCCTACGAGCAGTACTTC. Its protein is CASSLTRANSYEQYF.

This chain links TRBV23-1 with TRBJ2-7; D remains ambiguous. TRBV23-1 is designated an ORF whose function remains uncertain. The germline V and J ends were trimmed by 5 bases and 2 bases, with 13 bases remaining between them. The CDR3 sequence is 14 residues long. CDR3 sequence reads: CASSYLIPTYEQYF. CDR3 DNA sequence: TGCGCCAGCAGTTATTTGATACCTACCTACGAGCAGTACTTC.

The rearrangement joins TRBV15 to TRBJ2-1, with 11 bases lining up with TRBD2. This CDR3 region has 17 residues. CDR1 is LNHNV and CDR2 is YYDKDF in the germline V gene (reference sequence). J was trimmed by 0 bases and V by 4 bases; bases with no gene match: 5. CDR3 nucleotides: TGTGCCACCAGCACCCCGACTAGCGGGAACTCCTACAATGAGCAGTTCTTC. This sequence encodes CATSTPTSGNSYNEQFF.

This chain's CDR3 is CASRGSYEQYF. CDR3 nucleotides: TGTGCCAGCAGGGGGAGCTACGAGCAGTACTTC. V and J are TRBV12-3 or TRBV12-4 and TRBJ2-7; D possibly corresponds to TRBD2 (5 bases). This CDR3 is 11 amino acids long. The germline V and J ends were trimmed by 6 bases and 3 bases, with 6 bases remaining between them.

The chain has TRBV6-2 or TRBV6-3 and TRBJ1-1, with TRBD1 as a possible D gene (5 bases). Trimming removed 0 bases at V and 7 bases at J, with 18 bases between. This CDR3 has 16 amino acids. Germline values: CDR1 MNHEY, CDR2 SVGEGT. The CDR3 region is CASSYSNGGAGREAFF. The CDR3 region has the DNA TGTGCCAGCAGTTACTCGAATGGAGGGGCCGGCCGTGAAGCTTTCTTT.

CDR3 loop: CASTSGGNQPQHF. In DNA, the CDR3 is TGTGCCAGCACCTCCGGCGGGAATCAGCCCCAGCATTTT. The chain links TRBV7-8 to TRBJ1-5; no clear D. V was clipped by 7 bases and J by 4 bases, with 11 bases between them. CDR1 is SGHVS, CDR2 FQNEAQ, per germline. The CDR3 spans 13 residues.

The chain recombines TRBV9 with TRBJ2-5, with 9 bases identical to TRBD1. Per germline, CDR1 SGDLS and CDR2 YYNGEE. CDR3 length equals 17 residues. The trim removed 0 bases at V and 2 bases at J, leaving 8 bases unmatched. CDR3 DNA: TGTGCCAGCAGCGTAGCGATGGGACAGGGAAGTCAAGAGACCCAGTACTTC. Translated, it gives CASSVAMGQGSQETQYF.

The V call is TRBV6-6, the J call TRBJ1-1; D unclear. V was trimmed by 0 bases and J by 7 bases, leaving 6 bases between them. CDR1 and CDR2 from the germline V gene are MNHNY and SVGAGI (reference sequence). The CDR3 consists of 12 residues. DNA for the CDR3: TGTGCCAGCAGTTACTCGGGGAGTGAAGCTTTCTTT. Its protein product is CASSYSGSEAFF.

The V gene is TRBV5-8, the J gene TRBJ2-5, with TRBD1 matching 8 bases. Germline CDR1 SGHTS, CDR2 YDEGEE. The J segment lost 5 bases and the V segment lost 1 base, leaving 7 bases of the junction unmatched. This CDR3 has 15 residues. The CDR3 DNA reads TGTGCCAGCAGCTTGCCAGGGGGCGCTTCGGAGACCCAGTACTTC. Its translation: CASSLPGGASETQYF.

In this sample, this clone turned up once. This chain uses TRBV15 with TRBJ1-4; TRBD1 might be the D (6 bases). V lost 1 base, J lost 8 bases, and 14 bases lay in between. The CDR3 loop spans 15 amino acids. CDR1 and CDR2 (germline): LNHNV, YYDKDF (reference sequence). CDR3 amino acids: CATSRVGGALEKLFF. The CDR3 region has the DNA TGTGCCACCAGCAGAGTAGGGGGGGCTTTGGAAAAACTGTTTTTT.

This clone appeared once. This chain joins TRBV2 and TRBJ2-7; 8 bases are a match to TRBD2. The CDR3 is 13 residues long. Trimming took 6 bases from V and 7 from J; bases not matched to a gene: 8. The V gene's germline CDR1 is SNHLY and CDR2 FYNNEI. The CDR3 nucleotides are TGTGCCAGCAGGGGGACTAGGGAAATGGAGCAGTACTTC. Residues: CASRGTREMEQYF.

The rearrangement joins TRBV29-1 to TRBJ2-5; 9 nucleotides line up with TRBD1. The length of the CDR3 is 14 residues. Germline values: CDR1 SQVTM, CDR2 ANQGSEA. Losses at the gene ends were 6 bases for V and 5 bases for J; bases not matched to a gene: 10. CDR3 amino acids: CSVGQGLSRETQYF. In DNA form, the CDR3 reads TGCAGCGTCGGACAGGGGTTATCGAGGGAGACCCAGTACTTC.

J is TRBJ1-3 and V is TRBV10-3; TRBD1 matches 7 bases. Germline V lookup: CDR1 ENHRY, CDR2 SYGVKD. The CDR3 contains 15 residues. Trimming removed 4 bases from V and 2 bases from J; junction bases left unmatched: 5. CDR3 amino acids: CAISGSGTAGNTIYF. In nucleotides, the CDR3 is TGTGCCATCAGTGGATCCGGGACAGCTGGAAACACCATATATTTT.

V usage is TRBV19 and J usage is TRBJ2-7, with 11 bases lining up with TRBD2. Losses at the gene ends were 5 bases for V and 4 bases for J; bases not matched to a gene: 1. The CDR3 has 13 residues. Germline assignment: CDR1 LNHDA and CDR2 SQIVND (reference sequence). The CDR3: CASSLAGGYEQYF. The CDR3 nucleotides are TGTGCCAGTAGTCTAGCGGGAGGTTACGAGCAGTACTTC.

The rearrangement links TRBV19 to TRBJ2-7; 11 bases match TRBD1. V was pared by 2 bases and J by 5 bases, with 8 bases of the junction left unmatched. Germline V gene sequence: CDR1 LNHDA, CDR2 SQIVND (reference sequence). This CDR3 is 16 amino acids long. The CDR3 sequence is CASSINRGQGDNEQYF. CDR3 DNA sequence: TGTGCCAGTAGTATAAATAGGGGACAGGGGGACAACGAGCAGTACTTC. Full variable domain (outside the CDR3, taken from reference TRBV19 and TRBJ2-7): DGGITQSPKYLFRKEGQNVTLSCEQNLNHDAMYWYRQDPGQGLRLIYYSQIVNDFQKGDIAEGYSVSREKKESFPLTVTSAQKNPTAFYLCASSINRGQGDNEQYFGPGTRLTVT.

The chain couples TRBV5-1 to TRBJ1-3, with D maybe TRBD1 (6 bases). Trimming left V 3 bases short and J 2 bases short, with 15 bases between. Germline V gene lookup returns CDR1 SGHRS and CDR2 YFSETQ. The CDR3 has 16 amino acids. The chain's CDR3 is CASSYAGTSTGNTIYF. The DNA for the CDR3 is TGCGCCAGCAGCTACGCAGGGACATCGACTGGAAACACCATATATTTT.

CDR3 coding DNA: TGTGCCAGTAGTATATTGGGGACAGGGGGCTTTGGTGAGCAGTTCTTC. Amino acid sequence: CASSILGTGGFGEQFF. The genes are TRBV19 and TRBJ2-1, with TRBD1 identical over 12 bases. CDR1 and CDR2 from the germline V gene are LNHDA and SQIVND (reference sequence). With 2 bases clipped from V and 9 bases from J, the junction kept 8 bases outside the gene matches. CDR3 length: 16 amino acids.